Listed below are T cell receptor beta chains from one sample, sequenced in a study of Ad26.COV2.S vaccination and SARS-CoV-2 variants. Using immunoSEQ multiplex PCR, the repertoire was profiled, and TCRdb retains in-frame clones only, with some absent. The sample records almost 400,000 clones, approximately 91% being singletons. The material was peripheral blood, obtained in a trial of Ad26.COV2.S vaccine versus placebo. Receptors originate from a person aged 18 to 65 who received the Ad26.COV2.S COVID-19 vaccine or a placebo. The CDR3 runs from the conserved cysteine through the conserved F or W. D genes are given only for firm matches. Size values are once, few and many counts, or a class for expanded clones, and some rows have none.

. TRBJ2-1 TRBD1 TRBV24-1 CATQGQVYNEQFF
. TRBJ1-5 TRBD1 TRBV24-1 CATSDGGTANQPQHF
. TRBJ2-2 . TRBV5-1 CASSFSGNTGELFF
. TRBJ2-5 . TRBV30 CALKGVTIQETQYF
. TRBJ1-3 . TRBV18 CASSPRESGNTIYF
. TRBJ1-2 TRBD1 TRBV27 CASSPWDRGPYGYTF
. TRBJ2-3 TRBD2 TRBV27 CASSPRTSGNLHTQYF
. TRBJ2-5 . TRBV18 CASSPVGETQYF
. TRBJ1-3 . TRBV30 CAWSVGVSGNTIYF
once TRBJ2-3 . TRBV7-2 CASSLDGGGTDTQYF
. TRBJ1-3 . TRBV5-4 CASSLGSSGNTIYF
. TRBJ2-3 . TRBV15 CATSRDQRPAGDTQYF
. TRBJ1-2 TRBD1 TRBV28 CASTLGGTGLNYGYTF
. TRBJ1-2 TRBD1 TRBV11-2 CASSPRQGRGYGYTF
. TRBJ1-3 . TRBV3-1/TRBV3-2 CASSQEGGTGNTIYF
. TRBJ2-7 . TRBV5-4 CASSLAPGGFYEQYF
. TRBJ2-5 . TRBV2 CASSELYRPETQYF
. TRBJ2-3 . TRBV28 CASSSPTRLESTDTQYF
. TRBJ1-1 . TRBV7-9 CASSPQGTEAFF
. TRBJ2-1 . TRBV5-6 CASSLGLASNEQFF
. TRBJ2-1 . TRBV28 CATGTEKGGGQFF
few TRBJ1-6 . TRBV6-5 CASSQQGLNSPLHF